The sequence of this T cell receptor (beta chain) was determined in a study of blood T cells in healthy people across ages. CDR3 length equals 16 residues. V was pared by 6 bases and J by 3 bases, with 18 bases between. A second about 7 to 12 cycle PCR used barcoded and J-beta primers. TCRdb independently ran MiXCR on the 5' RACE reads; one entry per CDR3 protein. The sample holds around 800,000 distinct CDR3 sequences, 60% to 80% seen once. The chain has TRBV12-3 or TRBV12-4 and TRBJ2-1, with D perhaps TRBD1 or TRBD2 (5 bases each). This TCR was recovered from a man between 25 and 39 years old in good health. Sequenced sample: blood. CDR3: CASSLGRTWGYNEQFF. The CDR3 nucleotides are TGTGCCAGCAGCCTGGGACGTACTTGGGGCTACAATGAGCAGTTCTTC.